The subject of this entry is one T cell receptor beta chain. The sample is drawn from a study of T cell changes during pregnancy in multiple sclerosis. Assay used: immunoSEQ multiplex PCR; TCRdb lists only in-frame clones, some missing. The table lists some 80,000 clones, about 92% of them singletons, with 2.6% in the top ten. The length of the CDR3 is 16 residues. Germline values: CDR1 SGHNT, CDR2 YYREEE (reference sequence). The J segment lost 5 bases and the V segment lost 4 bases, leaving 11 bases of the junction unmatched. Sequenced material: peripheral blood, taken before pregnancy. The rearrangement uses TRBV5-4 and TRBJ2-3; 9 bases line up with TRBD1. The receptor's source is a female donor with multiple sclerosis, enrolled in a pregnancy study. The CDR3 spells CASSARRQGVGDTQYF. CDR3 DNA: TGTGCCAGCAGCGCAAGAAGACAGGGGGTGGGAGATACGCAGTATTTT.